These 15 T cell receptor beta chains originate from one sample sequenced in a study of T cells in Graves' hyperthyroidism and ophthalmopathy. Researchers took RNA transcripts and amplified the TCR beta CDR3 regions from them. First-round RT-PCR with HTBI primers amplified the TCR CDR3 region. TCRdb itself ran the multiplex PCR reads through MiXCR, one entry per CDR3 protein. The sample includes roughly 500,000 distinct CDR3 sequences, 46% of them seen just once. The sample consisted of peripheral blood or thyroid tissue (not recorded which). These receptors were obtained from an adult woman with Graves' disease, either hyperthyroidism or ophthalmopathy (not recorded which).

Comment on this clonotype: A much larger clone lies one base from this, so it may be a read error. This chain uses TRBV2 with TRBJ1-6; 7 positions match TRBD1. The CDR3 is 17 residues long. Germline assignment: CDR1 SNHLY and CDR2 FYNNEI. The CDR3 DNA is TGTGCCAGCAGGGGTACCTTACAGGGGAGAAATAATTCACTCCTCCACTTT. Translated, it gives CASRGTLQGRNNSLLHF.

The sample holds a few counts of this clonotype. A read error may be the cause here, since a much bigger clone is one base away. The V and J genes are TRBV10-3 and TRBJ2-2; 8 bases line up with TRBD1. From germline, CDR1 is ENHRY and CDR2 SYGVKD. The trim removed 11 bases at V and 8 bases at J, leaving 7 bases unmatched. This CDR3 region has 12 residues. This CDR3 is CAVSGGSGELFF. CDR3 nucleotide sequence: TGTGCCGTGTCAGGGGGCTCGGGGGAGCTGTTTTTT.

This clonotype was seen at least ten times. The chain couples TRBV6-1 to TRBJ1-2; 8 nucleotides match TRBD1. From germline, CDR1 is MNHNS and CDR2 SASEGT. The CDR3 length is 17 residues. V was clipped by 2 bases and J by 7 bases; unmatched bases: 15. The CDR3 region is CASSELAVVRGLSGYTF. The CDR3 DNA follows: TGTGCCAGCAGTGAATTGGCGGTGGTCAGGGGGCTTAGTGGCTACACCTTC.

V and J are TRBV7-7 and TRBJ2-5; TRBD1 matches 7 bases. CDR3 size: 13 residues. Germline loops: CDR1 SSHAT, CDR2 FNYEAQ (reference sequence). CDR3 amino acids: CASARDRVETQYF. In nucleotides, the CDR3 is TGTGCTAGCGCTCGGGACAGAGTAGAGACCCAGTACTTC.

As for this clonotype: At one end, the junction sequence differs from germline, possibly due to a read error. V gene TRBV29-1 combines with J gene TRBJ2-6; possible D gene TRBD1, 7 bases. The CDR3 loop spans 15 amino acids. Germline loops: CDR1 SQVTM, CDR2 ANQGSEA. This CDR3 reads CSVEGRGGTANTEAF. CDR3 sequence (DNA): TGCAGCGTTGAAGGTCGAGGGGGGACAGCGAACACTGAAGCTTTC.

This clonotype was seen a few times. The genes are TRBV12-3 or TRBV12-4 and TRBJ2-7; D is possibly TRBD2 (6 bases). The CDR3 totals 13 residues. The V gene lost 6 bases and the J gene lost 6 bases, with 15 bases spanning the gap. The CDR3 sequence: CASSSSGVREQYF. The DNA for the CDR3 is TGTGCCAGCAGCTCCTCGGGAGTACGCGAGCAGTACTTC.

This clonotype was recorded many times. This rearrangement joins TRBV2 to TRBJ1-1; D is uncertain. Looked up from germline, CDR1 is SNHLY and CDR2 is FYNNEI. Trimming left V 2 bases short and J 10 bases short, with 20 bases between. CDR3 length equals 15 residues. In nucleotides, the CDR3 is TGTGCCAGCAGTGAAACGATTGGGTCGGGTCGGCGAGCTTTCTTT. Residues: CASSETIGSGRRAFF.

In this sample, this clonotype turned up many times. V and J are TRBV2 and TRBJ2-7; D ambiguous. The CDR3 loop spans 11 amino acids. The germline CDR1 and CDR2 sequences are SNHLY and FYNNEI. The germline V and J ends were trimmed by 0 bases and 3 bases, with 0 bases remaining between them. CDR3 protein: CASSEAYEQYF. CDR3 bases: TGTGCCAGCAGTGAAGCCTACGAGCAGTACTTC.

For this clonotype: One end of the junction varies from germline; a read error may be responsible. The rearrangement joins TRBV29-1 to TRBJ1-1; D is possibly TRBD1 (5 bases). The germline CDR1 and CDR2 sequences are SQVTM and ANQGSEA. The CDR3 consists of 12 residues. CDR3 sequence reads: CAWGRRNTEAFF. The CDR3 DNA follows: TGTGCCTGGGGACGTAGGAACACTGAAGCTTTCTTT.

In this sample, this clonotype turned up once. The V and J genes are TRBV7-3 and TRBJ1-1; 11 bases are a match to TRBD1. The closer fit of TRBJ2-1 to the DNA end suggests the J call may be wrong. Looked up from germline, CDR1 is SGHTA and CDR2 is FQGTGA. The CDR3 covers 14 residues. The CDR3 DNA reads as TGTGCCAGCAGCGTGGGACAGGGGGGAAATGAGCAGTTCTTC. As protein: CASSVGQGGNEQFF.

This clonotype was observed a few times. The V gene is TRBV25-1, the J gene TRBJ1-3; unclear D gene. The CDR3 is made up of 17 amino acids. Germline assignment: CDR1 MGHDK and CDR2 SYGVNS. V was trimmed by 6 bases and J by 0 bases, leaving 18 bases between them. This chain's CDR3 is CASRPKGGRSSGNTIYF. CDR3 in DNA: TGTGCCAGCAGACCAAAGGGAGGGCGTAGCTCTGGAAACACCATATATTTT.

The genes are TRBV7-8 and TRBJ2-7, with a weak D call TRBD2 (6 bases). CDR3 length: 14 residues. Germline lookup yields CDR1 SGHVS and CDR2 FQNEAQ. The V and J ends lost 3 bases and 3 bases respectively, with 12 bases between them. The CDR3 DNA reads TGTGCCAGCAGCTTCCCCCCGGGGGACTACGAGCAGTACTTC. Translated, it gives CASSFPPGDYEQYF.

The V call is TRBV10-3, the J call TRBJ2-5, with 7 bases fitting TRBD1. The ends lost 6 bases at V and 2 bases at J; junction bases unmatched: 12. This CDR3 is 16 amino acids long. Germline-derived CDR1 and CDR2 are ENHRY and SYGVKD. CDR3 region: CAIRPRGDSVQETQYF. DNA of the CDR3: TGTGCCATCAGGCCCCGTGGGGACAGTGTTCAAGAGACCCAGTACTTC.

This clonotype was detected only a few times. The chain is built from TRBV27 and TRBJ2-7; no reliable D call. This CDR3 is built from 14 residues. Germline V lookup: CDR1 MNHEY, CDR2 SMNVEV (reference sequence). Trimming stripped 2 bases from V and 7 bases from J, with 15 bases between. The CDR3: CASSLNSSPGEQYF. The CDR3 DNA sequence: TGTGCCAGCAGTTTAAACAGTTCTCCCGGGGAGCAGTACTTC.

This clonotype was seen many times. V is TRBV10-3 and J is TRBJ1-1; possibly TRBD1 for D (5 bases). Trimming took off 4 bases at V and 4 bases at J, with 10 bases between the two ends. Germline-derived CDR1 and CDR2 are ENHRY and SYGVKD. The CDR3 extends over 13 amino acids. CDR3 amino acids: CAISGGFPTEAFF. CDR3 sequence (DNA): TGTGCCATCAGTGGGGGGTTTCCCACTGAAGCTTTCTTT.